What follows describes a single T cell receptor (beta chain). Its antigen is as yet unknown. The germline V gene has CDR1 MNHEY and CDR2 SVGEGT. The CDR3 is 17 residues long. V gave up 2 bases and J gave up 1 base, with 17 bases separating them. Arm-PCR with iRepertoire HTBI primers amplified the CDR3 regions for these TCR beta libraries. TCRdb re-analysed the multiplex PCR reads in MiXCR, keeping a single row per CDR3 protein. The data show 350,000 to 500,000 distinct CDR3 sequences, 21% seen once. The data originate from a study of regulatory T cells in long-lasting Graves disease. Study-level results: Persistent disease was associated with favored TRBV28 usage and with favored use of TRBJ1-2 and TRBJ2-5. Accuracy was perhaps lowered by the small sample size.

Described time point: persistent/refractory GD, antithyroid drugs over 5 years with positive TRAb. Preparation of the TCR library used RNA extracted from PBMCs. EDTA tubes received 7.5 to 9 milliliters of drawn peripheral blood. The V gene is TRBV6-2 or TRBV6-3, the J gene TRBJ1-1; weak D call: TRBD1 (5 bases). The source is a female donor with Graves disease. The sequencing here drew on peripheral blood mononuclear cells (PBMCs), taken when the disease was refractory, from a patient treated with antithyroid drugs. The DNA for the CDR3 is TGTGCCAGCAGTTACGCCGGGACTTTCATGGGGAACACTGAAGCTTTCTTT. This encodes CASSYAGTFMGNTEAFF.